Listed below are T cell receptor beta chains from one sample, sequenced in a study of blood T cell repertoires in COVID-19. Assay used: immunoSEQ multiplex PCR; TCRdb lists only in-frame clones, some missing. The sample holds around 31,000 clones; roughly nine tenths are singletons and the top ten take 25% to 35%. The sample taken for sequencing was peripheral blood. The source of these receptors is a man older than 75 with acute or convalescent COVID-19. CDR3s include the opening cysteine and the closing phenylalanine or tryptophan. D genes are given only for firm matches. Clone sizes are given selectively: once, few, many, or a class where the clone is expanded.

NA | TRBJ1-1 | NA | TRBV14 | CASSQGIRGSITEAFF | TGTGCCAGCAGCCAAGGGATCAGGGGAAGTATCACTGAAGCTTTCTTT
NA | TRBJ2-2 | TRBD2 | TRBV10-1 | CASSPGTSDTGELFF | TGCGCCAGCAGCCCCGGGACTAGCGACACCGGGGAGCTGTTTTTT
NA | TRBJ2-7 | NA | TRBV28 | CASSLYRAYEQYF | TGTGCCAGCAGTTTATACAGGGCCTACGAGCAGTACTTC
once | TRBJ2-3 | NA | TRBV7-2 | CASSPQGTATDTQYF | TGTGCCAGCAGCCCCCAGGGCACCGCGACAGATACGCAGTATTTT
NA | TRBJ2-7 | NA | TRBV28 | CASSFIAYEQYF | TGTGCCAGCAGTTTCATAGCCTACGAGCAGTACTTC
NA | TRBJ1-2 | NA | TRBV6-5 | CASCAPGQYYGYTF | TGTGCCAGCTGCGCGCCAGGACAGTACTATGGCTACACCTTC
NA | TRBJ2-3 | NA | TRBV7-9 | CASSSLSRTDSTDTQYF | TGTGCCAGCAGCTCTCTGAGCCGGACAGATAGCACAGATACGCAGTATTTT
NA | TRBJ2-7 | NA | TRBV5-4 | CASSLGGQGWYEQYF | TGTGCCAGCAGCTTGGGGGGGCAGGGCTGGTACGAGCAGTACTTC
NA | TRBJ2-1 | TRBD2 | TRBV11-3 | CASSLGVPLAGTAYNEQFF | TGTGCCAGCAGCTTAGGGGTCCCCCTAGCGGGAACCGCTTACAATGAGCAGTTCTTC
NA | TRBJ2-1 | TRBD2 | TRBV7-6 | CASSLPSGIAVGEQFF | TGTGCCAGCAGCTTACCTAGCGGGATTGCGGTCGGTGAGCAGTTCTTC
NA | TRBJ2-1 | TRBD2 | TRBV3-1/TRBV3-2 | CASSPGAGRYNEQFF | TGTGCCAGCAGCCCCGGAGCGGGACGTTACAATGAGCAGTTCTTC
NA | TRBJ2-3 | TRBD2 | TRBV27 | CASSPLAASTDTQYF | TGTGCCAGCAGCCCACTAGCGGCTAGCACAGATACGCAGTATTTT
NA | TRBJ1-5 | TRBD1 | TRBV2 | CASSGTGGNQPQHF | TGTGCCAGCAGTGGAACAGGGGGAAATCAGCCCCAGCATTTT
NA | TRBJ2-5 | TRBD1 | TRBV24-1 | CATSDPGQGRETQYF | TGTGCCACCAGTGATCCAGGACAGGGGCGAGAGACCCAGTACTTC
NA | TRBJ1-3 | NA | TRBV30 | CAWSSGITGNTIYF | TGTGCCTGGAGTTCCGGGATAACTGGAAACACCATATATTTT
NA | TRBJ1-5 | TRBD1 | TRBV7-8 | CASSSTGKGQPQHF | TGTGCCAGCAGCTCGACAGGGAAGGGACAGCCCCAGCATTTT
NA | TRBJ1-1 | NA | TRBV18 | CASSPQGFDTEAFF | TGTGCCAGCTCACCACAGGGGTTTGACACTGAAGCTTTCTTT
NA | TRBJ2-7 | TRBD1 | TRBV28 | CASSLETGGWNYEQYF | TGTGCCAGCAGTTTAGAAACAGGGGGCTGGAACTACGAGCAGTACTTC
once | TRBJ1-4 | NA | TRBV18 | CASSSGTRVGKLFF | TGTGCCAGCTCATCCGGGACAAGAGTCGGAAAACTGTTTTTT
NA | TRBJ2-3 | NA | TRBV5-1 | CASSLVLSDTQYF | TGCGCCAGCAGCTTGGTCTTGTCAGATACGCAGTATTTT
NA | TRBJ1-2 | NA | TRBV5-1 | CASSPQGGQGTTDGYTF | TGCGCCAGCAGCCCGCAGGGAGGTCAGGGGACTACCGATGGCTACACCTTC
NA | TRBJ1-1 | TRBD1 | TRBV14 | CASSQFGRGASTEAFF | TGTGCCAGCAGCCAATTTGGCAGGGGGGCGAGCACTGAAGCTTTCTTT
NA | TRBJ2-7 | TRBD1 | TRBV18 | CASSSTGDSGEQYF | TGTGCCAGCTCATCGACAGGGGACTCTGGGGAGCAGTACTTC
NA | TRBJ1-6 | NA | TRBV28 | CASSLSGIGDNNSPLHF | TGTGCCAGCAGTTTATCTGGAATAGGGGACAATAATTCACCCCTCCACTTT
NA | TRBJ2-5 | TRBD1 | TRBV28 | CASSLPGDSRETQYF | TGTGCCAGCAGTTTGCCCGGGGACAGTCGGGAGACCCAGTACTTC
NA | TRBJ1-2 | TRBD1 | TRBV20-1 | CSASGTGIDYTF | TGCAGTGCTAGTGGGACAGGGATAGACTACACCTTC
NA | TRBJ1-5 | NA | TRBV11-3 | CASSLAGDQPQHF | TGTGCCAGCAGCTTAGCAGGGGACCAGCCCCAGCATTTT
NA | TRBJ2-5 | NA | TRBV30 | CAWTLGAGEGQETQYF | TGTGCCTGGACCTTGGGGGCAGGGGAGGGCCAAGAGACCCAGTACTTC
once | TRBJ2-2 | NA | TRBV10-3 | CAISEEQAGELFF | TGTGCCATCAGTGAGGAGCAAGCCGGGGAGCTGTTTTTT